This T cell receptor beta chain is from a study of blood T cells in healthy people across ages. Study information: T cells yielded about one barcoded beta molecule per two cells through template switching. Study-wide results and limits: Measured against age, TCR beta diversity per million T cells decreased in a roughly linear manner.

The CDR3 loop spans 12 amino acids. From germline, CDR1 is SGHVS and CDR2 FQNEAQ. Trimming left V 8 bases short and J 3 bases short, with 10 bases between. This clonotype was seen more than once but under ten times. As yet, its antigen is unknown. Sample-barcoded 5' priming and a J-beta primer mix drove a second PCR of about 6 to 12 cycles. Each cDNA was tagged by a template-switch adaptor containing 12 random nucleotides. Sequencing recovered at least 3 million CDR3-containing paired-end reads from each sample. TCRdb redid the calling of the 5' RACE reads with MiXCR, one entry per CDR3 protein. The sample holds 1.5 million to 2 million distinct CDR3 sequences, 28% seen once.

Source material: blood. The J gene is TRBJ1-1, the V gene TRBV7-8; D is possibly TRBD1 (6 bases). The sequence was collected from a woman between 25 and 40 years old in good health. The chain's CDR3 is CASQEGDTEAFF. The CDR3 region has the DNA TGTGCCAGCCAAGAGGGGGACACTGAAGCTTTCTTT.